This T cell receptor beta chain was identified during a study of regulatory T cells in long-lasting Graves disease. With iRepertoire HTBI primers and Arm-PCR of CDR3 regions, TCR beta libraries were built. TCRdb recomputed calls from the multiplex PCR reads with MiXCR, one row per CDR3 protein. The sample carries around 250,000 distinct CDR3 sequences, approximately 18% recorded once. Study-level findings and limits: It was possible that the small sample size reduced accuracy. Whereas new patients shared 966 public clonotypes, persistent patients shared more, at about 2,500. Persistent disease exhibited a predilection for TRBV28, TRBJ1-2 and TRBJ2-5.

The time point: newly diagnosed GD, antithyroid drugs for less than 3 months. TCR sequences were obtained from RNA taken from PBMCs. This clonotype was seen many times. The antigen is undetermined. V lost 6 bases to trimming and J lost 3 bases, with 12 bases between them. The CDR3 covers 13 residues. Germline CDR1 is DFQATT and CDR2 is SNEGSKA (reference sequence). A further study also used this sample, focusing on T cells in Graves' hyperthyroidism and ophthalmopathy. From that paper: Graves' hyperthyroidism is called stable when ophthalmopathy does not progress within 18 months.

This clonotype was sampled from a woman aged 25 to 39 with Graves disease. Sequences were derived from peripheral blood mononuclear cells (PBMCs), sampled at new diagnosis, from a patient treated with antithyroid drugs. The chain recombines TRBV20-1 with TRBJ1-5; D remains unclear. CDR3 loop: CSARQGPNQPQHF. The CDR3 DNA sequence: TGCAGTGCGAGACAAGGTCCCAATCAGCCCCAGCATTTT.